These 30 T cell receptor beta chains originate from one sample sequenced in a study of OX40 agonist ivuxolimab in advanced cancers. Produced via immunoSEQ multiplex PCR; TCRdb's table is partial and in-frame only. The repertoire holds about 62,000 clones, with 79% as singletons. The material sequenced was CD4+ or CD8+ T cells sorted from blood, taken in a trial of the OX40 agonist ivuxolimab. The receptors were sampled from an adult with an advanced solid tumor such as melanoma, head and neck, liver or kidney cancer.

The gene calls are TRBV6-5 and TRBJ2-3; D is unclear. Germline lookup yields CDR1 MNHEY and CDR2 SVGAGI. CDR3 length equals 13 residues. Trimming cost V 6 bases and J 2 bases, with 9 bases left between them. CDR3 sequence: CASRRLSTDTQYF. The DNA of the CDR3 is TGTGCCAGCAGGCGGTTGTCCACAGATACGCAGTATTTT.

CDR3 residues: CASSLAPGTSEHEQFF. The CDR3, as DNA: TGTGCCAGCAGCTTAGCTCCCGGGACTAGCGAACATGAGCAGTTCTTC. This chain uses TRBV7-8 with TRBJ2-1; TRBD2 agrees at 10 bases. J was trimmed by 8 bases and V by 0 bases; bases with no gene match: 7. The CDR3 length is 16 residues. The germline V gene encodes CDR1 SGHVS and CDR2 FQNEAQ.

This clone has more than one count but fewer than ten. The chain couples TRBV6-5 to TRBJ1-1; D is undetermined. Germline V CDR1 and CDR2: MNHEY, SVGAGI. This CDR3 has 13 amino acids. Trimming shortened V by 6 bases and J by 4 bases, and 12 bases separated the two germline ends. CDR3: CASSPMRTTEAFF. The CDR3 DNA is TGTGCCAGCAGCCCAATGAGGACCACTGAAGCTTTCTTT.

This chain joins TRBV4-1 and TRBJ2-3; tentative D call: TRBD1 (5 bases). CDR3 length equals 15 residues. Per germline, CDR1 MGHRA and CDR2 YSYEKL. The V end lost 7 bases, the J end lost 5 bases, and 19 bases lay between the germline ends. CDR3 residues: CASKPSPGLIDTQYF. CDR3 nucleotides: TGCGCCAGCAAACCAAGCCCAGGGTTGATAGATACGCAGTATTTT.

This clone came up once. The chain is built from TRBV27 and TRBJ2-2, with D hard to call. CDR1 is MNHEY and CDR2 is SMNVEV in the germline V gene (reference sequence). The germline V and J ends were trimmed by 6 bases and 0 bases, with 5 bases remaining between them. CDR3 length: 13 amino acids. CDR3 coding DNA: TGTGCCAGCAGCATAGCGAACACCGGGGAGCTGTTTTTT. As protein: CASSIANTGELFF.

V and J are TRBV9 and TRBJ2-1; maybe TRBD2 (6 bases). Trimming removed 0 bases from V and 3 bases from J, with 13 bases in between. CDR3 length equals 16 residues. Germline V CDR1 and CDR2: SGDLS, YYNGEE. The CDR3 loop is CASSVEVAGLYNEQFF. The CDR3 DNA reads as TGTGCCAGCAGCGTAGAGGTTGCGGGGCTCTACAATGAGCAGTTCTTC.

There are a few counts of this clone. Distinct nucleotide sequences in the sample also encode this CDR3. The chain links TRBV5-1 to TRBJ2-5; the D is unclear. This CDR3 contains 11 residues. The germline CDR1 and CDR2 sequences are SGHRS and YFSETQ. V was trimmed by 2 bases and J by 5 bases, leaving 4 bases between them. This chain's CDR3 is CASSLRETQYF. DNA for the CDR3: TGCGCCAGCAGCTTACGGGAGACCCAGTACTTC.

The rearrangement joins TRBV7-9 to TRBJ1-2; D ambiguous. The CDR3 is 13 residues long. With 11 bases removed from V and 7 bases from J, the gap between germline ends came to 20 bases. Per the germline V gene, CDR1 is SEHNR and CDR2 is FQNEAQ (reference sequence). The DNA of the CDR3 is TGTGCCGTTTCCCGGGTGAGCGATGGTGGCTACACCTTC. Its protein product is CAVSRVSDGGYTF.

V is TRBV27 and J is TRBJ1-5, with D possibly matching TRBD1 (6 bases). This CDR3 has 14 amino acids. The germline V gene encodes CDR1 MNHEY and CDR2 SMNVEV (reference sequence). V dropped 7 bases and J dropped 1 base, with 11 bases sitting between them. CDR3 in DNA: TGTGCCAGCAAAACAGGGTTAAGCAATCAGCCCCAGCATTTT. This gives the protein CASKTGLSNQPQHF.

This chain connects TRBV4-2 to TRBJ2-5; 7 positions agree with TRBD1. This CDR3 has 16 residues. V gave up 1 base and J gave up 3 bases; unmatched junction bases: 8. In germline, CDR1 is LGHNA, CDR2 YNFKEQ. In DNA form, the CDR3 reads TGTGCCAGCAGCCAAGCGCTGGGACAGAGAGAAGAGACCCAGTACTTC. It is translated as CASSQALGQREETQYF.

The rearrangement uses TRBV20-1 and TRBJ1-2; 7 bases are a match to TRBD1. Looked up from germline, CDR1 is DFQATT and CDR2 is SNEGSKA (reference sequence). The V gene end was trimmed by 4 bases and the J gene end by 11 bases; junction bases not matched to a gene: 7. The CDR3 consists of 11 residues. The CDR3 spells CSATTGIQYTF. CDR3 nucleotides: TGCAGTGCTACGACAGGGATTCAGTACACCTTC.

CDR3 region: CASTAGGTANYGYTF. CDR3 bases: TGTGCCAGCACCGCGGGGGGGACCGCTAACTATGGCTACACCTTC. The chain links TRBV6-6 to TRBJ1-2, with D perhaps matching TRBD1 (5 bases). Germline loops: CDR1 MNHNY, CDR2 SVGAGI (reference sequence). The CDR3 contains 15 residues. Trimming cost V 7 bases and J 0 bases, with 15 bases left between them.

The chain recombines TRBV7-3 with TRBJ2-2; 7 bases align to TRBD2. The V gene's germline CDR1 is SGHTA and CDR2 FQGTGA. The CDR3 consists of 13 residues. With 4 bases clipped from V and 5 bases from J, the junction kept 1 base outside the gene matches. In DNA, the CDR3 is TGTGCCAGCAGCTGGGAGGGTACCGGGGAGCTGTTTTTT. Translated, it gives CASSWEGTGELFF.

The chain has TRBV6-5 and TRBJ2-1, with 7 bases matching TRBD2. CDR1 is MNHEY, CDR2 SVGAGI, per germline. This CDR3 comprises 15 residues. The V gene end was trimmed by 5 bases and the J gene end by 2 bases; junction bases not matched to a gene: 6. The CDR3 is CASSPLAAAYNEQFF. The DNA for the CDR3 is TGTGCCAGCAGTCCCCTAGCGGCTGCCTACAATGAGCAGTTCTTC.

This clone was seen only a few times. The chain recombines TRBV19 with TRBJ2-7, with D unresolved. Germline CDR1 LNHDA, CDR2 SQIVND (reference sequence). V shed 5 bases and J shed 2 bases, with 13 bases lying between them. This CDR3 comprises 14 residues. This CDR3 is CASSEQGRPYEQYF. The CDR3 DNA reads TGTGCCAGTAGTGAACAAGGCAGACCCTACGAGCAGTACTTC.

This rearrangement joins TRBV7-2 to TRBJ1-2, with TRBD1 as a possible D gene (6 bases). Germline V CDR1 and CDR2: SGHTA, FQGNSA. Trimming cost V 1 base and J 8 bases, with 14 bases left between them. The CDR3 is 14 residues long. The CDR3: CASSLGSYGGGYTF. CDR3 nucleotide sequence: TGTGCCAGCAGCTTAGGGTCTTACGGGGGCGGCTACACCTTC.

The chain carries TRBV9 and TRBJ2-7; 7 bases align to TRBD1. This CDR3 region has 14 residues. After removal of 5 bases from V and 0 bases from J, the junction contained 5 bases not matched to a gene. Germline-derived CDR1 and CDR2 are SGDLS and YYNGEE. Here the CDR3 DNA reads TGTGCCAGCAGTCAGACAGGGACCTCCTACGAGCAGTACTTC. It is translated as CASSQTGTSYEQYF.

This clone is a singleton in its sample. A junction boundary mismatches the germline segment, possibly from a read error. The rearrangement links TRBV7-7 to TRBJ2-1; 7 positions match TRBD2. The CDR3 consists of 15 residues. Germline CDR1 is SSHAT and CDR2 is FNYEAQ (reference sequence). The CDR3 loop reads CASSLASGGGNEQFF. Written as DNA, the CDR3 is TGTGCTAGCAGCTTAGCGTCCGGCGGGGGCAATGAGCAGTTCTTC.

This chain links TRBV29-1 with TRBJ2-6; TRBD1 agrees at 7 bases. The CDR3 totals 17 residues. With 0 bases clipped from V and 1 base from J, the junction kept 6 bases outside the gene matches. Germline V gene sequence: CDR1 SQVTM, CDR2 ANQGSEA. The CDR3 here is CSVEDQTGRSGANVLTF. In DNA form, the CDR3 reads TGCAGCGTTGAAGATCAGACAGGGCGGTCTGGGGCCAACGTCCTGACTTTC.

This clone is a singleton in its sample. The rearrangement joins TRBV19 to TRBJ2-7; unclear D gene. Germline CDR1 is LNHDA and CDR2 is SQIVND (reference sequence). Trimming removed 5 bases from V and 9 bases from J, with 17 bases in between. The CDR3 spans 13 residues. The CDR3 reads CASSVAFLGWQYF. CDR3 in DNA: TGTGCCAGTAGTGTCGCCTTTCTTGGTTGGCAGTACTTC.

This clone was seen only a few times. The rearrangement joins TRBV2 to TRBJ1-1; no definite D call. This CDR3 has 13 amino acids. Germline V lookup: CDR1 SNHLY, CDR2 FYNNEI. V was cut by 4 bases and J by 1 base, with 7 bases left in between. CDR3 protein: CASSGYSNTEAFF. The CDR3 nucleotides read TGTGCCAGCAGTGGGTATTCGAACACTGAAGCTTTCTTT.

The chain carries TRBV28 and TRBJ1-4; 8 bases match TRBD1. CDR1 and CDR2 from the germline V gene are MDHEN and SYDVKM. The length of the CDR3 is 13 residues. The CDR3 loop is CETTGGSRKKLFF. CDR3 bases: TGTGAGACAACAGGGGGTAGTAGGAAAAAACTGTTTTTT.

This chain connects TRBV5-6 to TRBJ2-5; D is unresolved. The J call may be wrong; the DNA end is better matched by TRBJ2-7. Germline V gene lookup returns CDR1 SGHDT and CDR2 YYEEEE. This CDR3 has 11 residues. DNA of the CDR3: TGTGCCAGCAGCGCCGCCTACGAGCAGTACTTC. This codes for CASSAAYEQYF.

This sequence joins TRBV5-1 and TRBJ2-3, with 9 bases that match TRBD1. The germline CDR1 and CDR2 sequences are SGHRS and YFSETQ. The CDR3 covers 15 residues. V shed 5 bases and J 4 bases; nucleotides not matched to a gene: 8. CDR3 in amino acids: CASRSGTGISDTQYF. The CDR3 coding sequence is TGCGCCAGCAGATCCGGGACAGGGATTTCAGATACGCAGTATTTT.

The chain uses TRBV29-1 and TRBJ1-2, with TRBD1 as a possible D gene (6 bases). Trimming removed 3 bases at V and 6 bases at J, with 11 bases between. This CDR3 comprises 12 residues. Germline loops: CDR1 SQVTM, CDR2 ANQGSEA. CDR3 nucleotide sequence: TGCAGCGTTGAGGGGGCAGAAAATGGCTACACCTTC. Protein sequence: CSVEGAENGYTF.

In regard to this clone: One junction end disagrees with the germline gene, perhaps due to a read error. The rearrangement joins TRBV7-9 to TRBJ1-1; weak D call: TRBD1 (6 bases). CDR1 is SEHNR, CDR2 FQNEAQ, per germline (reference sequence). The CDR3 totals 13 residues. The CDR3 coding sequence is TGCGCCAGCAGCCAAGACCCCCCCAGGGGAGCTTTCTTT. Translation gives CASSQDPPRGAFF.

The CDR3 DNA reads as TGCAGCGGTGGACAGGGCGTCGGGTATACTGAAGCTTTCTTT. The encoded protein is CSGGQGVGYTEAFF. The chain links TRBV29-1 to TRBJ1-1, with 8 bases lining up with TRBD1. Germline CDR1 and CDR2: SQVTM and ANQGSEA. CDR3 length: 14 amino acids. Trimming removed 7 bases from V and 5 bases from J; junction bases left unmatched: 12.

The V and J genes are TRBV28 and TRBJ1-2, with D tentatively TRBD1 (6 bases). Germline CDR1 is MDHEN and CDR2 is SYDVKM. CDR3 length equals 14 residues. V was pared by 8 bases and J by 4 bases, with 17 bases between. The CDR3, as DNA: TGTGCCAGCGGGGCGGGGGGCGGAAGCTATGGCTACACCTTC. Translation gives CASGAGGGSYGYTF.

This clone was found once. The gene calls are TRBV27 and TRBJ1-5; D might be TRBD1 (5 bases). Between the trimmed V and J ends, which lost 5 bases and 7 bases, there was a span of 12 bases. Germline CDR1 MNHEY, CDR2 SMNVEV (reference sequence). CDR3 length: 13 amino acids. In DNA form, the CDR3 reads TGTGCCAGCAGTCGGGACGGTTTACAGCCCCAGCATTTT. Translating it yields CASSRDGLQPQHF.

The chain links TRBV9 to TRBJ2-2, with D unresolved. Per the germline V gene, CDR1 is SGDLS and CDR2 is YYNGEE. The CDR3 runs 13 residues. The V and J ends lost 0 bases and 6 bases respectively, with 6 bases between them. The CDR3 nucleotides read TGTGCCAGCAGCGTAGGTCAGGCCGGGGAGCTGTTTTTT. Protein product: CASSVGQAGELFF.